This TCR beta chain was recorded in a study of blood T cell repertoires in COVID-19 (dated by TCRdb to the early 2020s). Regarding the complete study: Samples from collaborators originated in the United States, Italy and Spain and spanned both the acute and convalescent phases of COVID-19. The dataset comprised deeply sampled blood TCRbeta repertoires from subjects exposed to, actively infected with, or recovered from COVID-19. The repertoires were released in a freely available public database meant as a resource for research on the immune response to SARS-CoV-2. The sample metadata nearly always contained a de-identified subject ID, COVID-19 status, age in years and sex. The samples were drawn from two sources: the first 160 participants of the ongoing ImmuneRACE study, and 1,000 to 1,500 subjects contributed by 6 global collaborators. The material from the prospective study consisted of cDNA or gDNA derived from T cells, B-cell-depleted T cells, or PBMCs. Where available, HLA class I and class II types were taken from metadata supplied by the sample provider and were not determined by assay-based typing.

Notes on this clone: Its antigen is currently not known. Qualities for individual bases were not recorded, and no much larger clone is one base off.

What the study reported, not specific to this receptor: How much clinical and demographic metadata was included differed by source and by participant, and the metadata was provided uncurated.

Between the V and J ends, shortened by 4 bases and 5 bases respectively, the junction contains 9 bases. Looking up the germline V gene yields CDR1 MDHEN and CDR2 SYDVKM. Inclusive of the bounding cysteine and phenylalanine, the CDR3 is 12 residues long. The DNA shown is the 36-base CDR3, in frame from base 1. The immunoSEQ Assay, a bias-controlled multiplex PCR, was used to amplify TCRbeta CDR3 regions from genomic DNA. Under the source paper's analysis protocol: Within the assay, amplification of reference gene primers was used to estimate how many nucleated cells each sample contained. To quantify the absolute abundance of each unique TCRbeta CDR3 rearrangement, sequence reads were collapsed and filtered. For each sample, productive Simpson clonality was calculated as the square root of Simpson's diversity index over productive rearrangements. TCRdb retrieved this table from immuneACCESS and kept in-frame rearrangements only. Not all clones are present; in checked studies, unresolved V genes account for under half, and no reason is known for the remainder. The D gene and trimming were derived from the DNA, and the V and J assignments and clone size from that table. Across this sample there are 100,000 to 150,000 clones, with over 75% seen only once. The ten top clones hold approximately 3.3% of the sample.

Whole blood was collected in K2EDTA tubes by collaborating institutions according to the institutions' own protocols. Collaborator samples were shipped for TCRbeta analysis as frozen whole blood, isolated PBMCs, or DNA extracted from either sample type. The sequenced sample consisted of peripheral blood. The receptor was derived from a woman in her sixties with acute or convalescent COVID-19. The sequence links TRBV28 to TRBJ2-7, with the D gene call left open. The CDR3 region: CASSSQMNEQYF. At the DNA level, the sequence is TGTGCCAGCAGTTCCCAGATGAACGAGCAGTACTTC.